Listed below are T cell receptor beta chains from one sample, sequenced in a study of blood T cells in healthy people across ages. TCRdb reprocessed the 5' RACE reads with MiXCR, giving one entry per CDR3 protein. The table has 450,000 to 650,000 distinct CDR3 sequences, around 24% seen once. This same sample was also taken into another study, of T cells of mothers and their children.

Sequencing was carried out using blood. The receptors were gathered from a boy aged 10-17 years in good health. Each CDR3 is given without its conserved first and last residue. The order of the fields is clone size, V gene, CDR3 protein. The size of a clone is reported for some rows only, either as once, few or many, or as a class for expanded clones.

few TRBV28 ASTQGALQETQY
. TRBV7-2 ASSLDSSRHLTGELF
. TRBV6-6 ASIQAGAYNEQF
few TRBV2 ASRFRLDSYNEQF
few TRBV30 AWSVGLPDQPQH
. TRBV20-1 SAYFGLAGTIDTQY
few TRBV24-1 ATSLRGSGGYT
few TRBV6-6 ASSVQGRSEKLF
. TRBV6-2/TRBV6-3 ASSPPTGTMNTEAL
. TRBV2 ASSDAGVGNQPQH
many TRBV29-1 SARDSGNTIY
few TRBV2 ASSAGLGTSVYEQY
. TRBV2 ASGGLAGAYEQY
. TRBV28 ASSGPLPPYEQY
. TRBV10-3 AISDPGLPQETQY
. TRBV29-1 SVDSYTEAF
few TRBV27 ASSSWAQGLTNYGYT
. TRBV29-1 SVERRREKLF
few TRBV28 ASSTGREYGYT
few TRBV6-5 ASSYSSHEQY
. TRBV2 ASRVTGVNGYT
few TRBV28 ASRFRGGYGYT
. TRBV12-3/TRBV12-4 ASSPNLAQRPNEQY
. TRBV5-6 ASNLDRIGIQY
. TRBV4-3 ASSQEAQGFNEQF
. TRBV3-1 ASSQERGDISYEQY
. TRBV28 ASSPTGTANYGYT
few TRBV2 ASSSPGEANYGYT
. TRBV20-1 SARWGFSSGANVLT
. TRBV9 ASSTGGPGELF
. TRBV20-1 SARGGIWGQETQY
. TRBV20-1 SAREAQLYGYT
once TRBV6-2/TRBV6-3 ASSFGTAREQETQY
many TRBV21-1 ASSMGVHGAH
. TRBV7-9 ASSGTGDGEKLF
. TRBV7-2 ASSPLRGGSNTDTQY
few TRBV2 ASSEALISGRGWY
. TRBV9 ASSAYADSPYEQY
many TRBV7-2 ASSPLAGVNYNEQF
few TRBV19 ATQYGSRNTEAF
few TRBV7-2 ANSFGQARETQY
few TRBV12-3/TRBV12-4 ASSFWGSGTEAF
. TRBV4-3 ASSQERQTYGYT
. TRBV11-2 ASSFGSGGTENTIY
many TRBV7-2 ASSPHRAPVYPLAKNIQY
few TRBV9 ASSVAQQGGQETQY
. TRBV27 ASSPRIMNIQY
few TRBV5-1 ASSLGGQGSQPQH
many TRBV7-6 ASSPYQGRVYGYT
. TRBV4-1 ASKGQGNYGYT
few TRBV20-1 SARAGSETQY
. TRBV4-3 ASSPHLIATNEKLF